This TCR beta chain is from a study of beta chain features in type 1 diabetes. Notes on this clone: As yet, its antigen is unknown. Other DNA sequences of this sample code for an identical CDR3.

All of the isolated RNA was reverse transcribed, so expressed TCRB transcripts were sequenced. The protocol was immunoSEQ multiplex PCR, while the TCRdb copy is restricted to in-frame clones and leaves out a portion. The sample includes roughly 730,000 clones, roughly 13% seen only once; the top ten take approximately 0.02%. Study results and limitations: Shorter TCRB CDR3s, moderately but significantly so, marked every one of the four CD4+ subsets in Type 1 diabetes patients.

Unmatched junction bases numbered 4, after V lost 5 bases and J lost 6 bases. Germline values: CDR1 MDHEN, CDR2 SYDVKM. The CDR3 covers 14 residues. This TCR was recovered from a man younger than 30 with type 1 diabetes. The chain employs TRBV28 and TRBJ1-5; the match to TRBD1 covers 10 bases. Sequences were obtained from naive CD4+ T cells from blood. CDR3 sequence: CASSGQGVGQPQHF. CDR3 coding DNA: TGTGCCAGCAGTGGACAGGGGGTGGGTCAGCCCCAGCATTTT.